This TCR beta chain emerged from a study of T cell responses to AZD1222 COVID-19 vaccine. Study-wide points: Spike-wide coverage was observed for vaccine-associated CD4 TCRs, with dominant responses at 160-218 and 743-854. Possibly, clonal diversity was underestimated; donors were largely white British and included more females. Two AZD1222 administrations were followed by greater Spike-specific TCR breadth and depth.

The protocol was immunoSEQ multiplex PCR, while the TCRdb copy is restricted to in-frame clones and leaves out a portion. Of about 110,000 clones listed, roughly 80% are singletons. About this clone itself: Its antigen is currently unknown.

Trimming stripped 2 bases from V and 0 bases from J, with 17 bases between. The germline CDR1 and CDR2 sequences are SGHRS and YFSETQ. CDR3 length: 18 amino acids. The source of this sequence is an adult in good health. The rearrangement links TRBV5-1 to TRBJ2-2; D is uncertain. Sequenced material: peripheral blood, taken on day 0 of AZD1222 vaccination. CDR3 DNA: TGCGCCAGCAGCTTATTCGGTCGAGGTGGGTCGAACACCGGGGAGCTGTTTTTT. The encoded protein is CASSLFGRGGSNTGELFF. Supplemented by reference TRBV5-1 and TRBJ2-2, the full variable domain reads KAGVTQTPRYLIKTRGQQVTLSCSPISGHRSVSWYQQTPGQGLQFLFEYFSETQRNKGNFPGRFSGRQFSNSRSEMNVSTLELGDSALYLCASSLFGRGGSNTGELFFGEGSRLTVL.